The clone carrying this T cell receptor (beta chain) turned up a few times. This sample is part of a study of blood T cell repertoires in COVID-19. Looked up from germline, CDR1 is SQVTM and CDR2 is ANQGSEA. Trimming removed 7 bases at V and 6 bases at J, with 18 bases between. CDR3 length: 13 amino acids. The table came from immunoSEQ multiplex PCR; TCRdb's copy has only in-frame clones and leaves some out. The data contain tens of thousands of clones, approximately 88% of them singletons. Specimen: peripheral blood. This TCR was sampled from a man at least 80 years old with acute or convalescent COVID-19. The chain carries TRBV29-1 and TRBJ1-2; D may be TRBD1 (6 bases). CDR3 protein: CSAGTPSRDGYTF. Written as DNA, the CDR3 is TGCAGCGCAGGGACACCCTCGAGGGATGGCTACACCTTC.